The 9 T cell receptor beta chains below come from one sample, sequenced in a study of cytomegalovirus exposure and HLA in healthy donors (dated by TCRdb to the late 2010s). The library was generated by the immunoSEQ multiplex PCR assay. Held by TCRdb, this immuneACCESS table contains in-frame sequences only and omits some clones. Under half of the omission traces to an unresolved V gene where checked; the cause of the rest is unknown. This sample gives more than 55,000 clones in total; 80% to 95% of them show up just once. The biggest ten clones account for 3% to 3.5% of the sample. The sample consisted of PBMCs. The receptors shown here come from a man in his late teens or twenties in good health and CMV-seronegative.

The chain employs TRBV9 and TRBJ1-3; D might be TRBD1 (5 bases). Trimming took 4 bases from V and 2 from J, leaving 16 bases between them. Germline values: CDR1 SGDLS, CDR2 YYNGEE. The CDR3 runs to 16 residues. DNA for the CDR3: TGTGCCAGCAGCCCAAGACAGACCGCCGCTGGAAACACCATATATTTT. The encoded protein is CASSPRQTAAGNTIYF.

In DNA form, the CDR3 reads TGTGCCAGCAGCGCCCGGACTAGCGGGGGGCCCAGCACAGATACGCAGTATTTT. It yields the protein CASSARTSGGPSTDTQYF. The rearrangement uses TRBV9 and TRBJ2-3, with TRBD2 matching 14 bases. Germline V gene lookup returns CDR1 SGDLS and CDR2 YYNGEE. V lost 3 bases to trimming and J lost 0 bases; unmatched junction nucleotides: 6. The CDR3 runs 18 residues.

The chain carries TRBV5-6 and TRBJ2-1; no reliable D call. CDR1 and CDR2 (germline): SGHDT, YYEEEE. V lost 3 bases and J 2 bases, leaving 9 bases between the germline ends. The CDR3 totals 14 residues. The CDR3 loop is CASSCDSAYNEQFF. CDR3 DNA: TGTGCCAGCAGCTGTGACTCAGCCTACAATGAGCAGTTCTTC.

The genes are TRBV2 and TRBJ1-3; possibly TRBD1 for D (5 bases). This CDR3 is 15 amino acids long. Germline CDR1 reads SNHLY; CDR2 reads FYNNEI. The V end lost 5 bases, the J end lost 0 bases, and 11 bases lay between the germline ends. In DNA, the CDR3 is TGTGCCAGCAGTCCCGACAGTTCCTCTGGAAACACCATATATTTT. Translation: CASSPDSSSGNTIYF.

This clone was recorded once. This chain joins TRBV27 and TRBJ2-1; 9 positions agree with TRBD2. V dropped 2 bases and J dropped 5; count of bases not matched to a gene: 7. This CDR3 has 16 residues. The germline V gene encodes CDR1 MNHEY and CDR2 SMNVEV (reference sequence). CDR3 residues: CASSLGLAGRHNEQFF. CDR3 DNA: TGTGCCAGCAGTTTAGGGCTAGCGGGAAGACACAATGAGCAGTTCTTC.

The V call is TRBV4-1, the J call TRBJ1-2; TRBD1 aligns across 7 bases. The CDR3 has 16 amino acids. V was clipped by 4 bases and J by 4 bases; unmatched bases: 12. Germline loops: CDR1 MGHRA, CDR2 YSYEKL. The CDR3 DNA sequence: TGCGCCAGCAGCCCTTACGACAGGGTGGATTCCTATGGCTACACCTTC. It codes for CASSPYDRVDSYGYTF.

Details on this clone: Additional DNA sequences in this sample encode the identical CDR3. This sequence joins TRBV2 and TRBJ2-1; a weak D match, TRBD2 (5 bases). The CDR3 has 15 amino acids. Germline CDR1 reads SNHLY; CDR2 reads FYNNEI. V lost 0 bases, J lost 4 bases, and 10 bases lay in between. CDR3 sequence reads: CASSEAGGLYNEQFF. The CDR3, as DNA: TGTGCCAGCAGTGAAGCTGGAGGACTGTACAATGAGCAGTTCTTC.

The chain joins TRBV2 to TRBJ2-7, with D perhaps TRBD2 (5 bases). The CDR3 sequence is 15 residues long. Germline values: CDR1 SNHLY, CDR2 FYNNEI. V was trimmed by 6 bases and J by 2 bases, leaving 17 bases between them. The CDR3 reads CASSQILDFPYEQYF. DNA for the CDR3: TGTGCCAGCAGCCAAATACTAGATTTCCCCTACGAGCAGTACTTC.

V usage is TRBV25-1 and J usage is TRBJ2-7; no reliable D call. Germline loops: CDR1 MGHDK, CDR2 SYGVNS. Deletions cut 3 bases from V and 3 bases from J, with 3 bases between. CDR3 length equals 11 residues. CDR3 sequence reads: CASSDGYEQYF. CDR3 sequence (DNA): TGTGCCAGCAGTGACGGCTACGAGCAGTACTTC.